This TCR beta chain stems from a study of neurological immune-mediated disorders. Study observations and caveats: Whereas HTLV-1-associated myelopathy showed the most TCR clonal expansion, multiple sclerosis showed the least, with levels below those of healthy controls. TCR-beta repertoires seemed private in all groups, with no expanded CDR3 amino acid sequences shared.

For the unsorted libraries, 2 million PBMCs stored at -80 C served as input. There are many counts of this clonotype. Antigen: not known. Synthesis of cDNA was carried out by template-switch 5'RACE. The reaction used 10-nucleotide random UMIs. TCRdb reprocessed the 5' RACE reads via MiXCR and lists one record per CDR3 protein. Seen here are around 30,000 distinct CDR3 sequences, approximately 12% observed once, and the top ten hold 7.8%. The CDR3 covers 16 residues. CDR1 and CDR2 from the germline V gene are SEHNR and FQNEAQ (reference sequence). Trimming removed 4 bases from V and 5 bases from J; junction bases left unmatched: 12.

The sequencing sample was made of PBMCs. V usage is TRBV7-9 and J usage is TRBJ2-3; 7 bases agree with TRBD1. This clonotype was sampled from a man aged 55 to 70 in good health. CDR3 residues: CASSSRTGSFGDTQYF. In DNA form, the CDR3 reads TGTGCCAGCAGCTCTCGGACAGGATCCTTTGGAGATACGCAGTATTTT. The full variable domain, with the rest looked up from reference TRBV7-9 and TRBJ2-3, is DTGVSQNPRHKITKRGQNVTFRCDPISEHNRLYWYRQTLGQGPEFLTYFQNEAQLEKSRLLSDRFSAERPKGSFSTLEIQRTEQGDSAMYLCASSSRTGSFGDTQYFGPGTRLTVL.